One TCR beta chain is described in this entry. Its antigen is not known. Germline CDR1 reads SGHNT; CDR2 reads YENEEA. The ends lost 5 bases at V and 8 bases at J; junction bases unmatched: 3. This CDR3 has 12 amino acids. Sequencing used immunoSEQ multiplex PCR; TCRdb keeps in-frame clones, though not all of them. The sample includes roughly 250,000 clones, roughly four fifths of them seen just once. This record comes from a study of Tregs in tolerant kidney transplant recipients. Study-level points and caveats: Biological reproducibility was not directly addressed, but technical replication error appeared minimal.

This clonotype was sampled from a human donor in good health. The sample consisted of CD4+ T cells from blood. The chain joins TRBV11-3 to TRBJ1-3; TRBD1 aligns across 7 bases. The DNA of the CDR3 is TGTGCCAGCAGCCGACAGGGCGACACCATATATTTT. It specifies CASSRQGDTIYF.